Below, one TCR beta chain is given with its context. The V and J ends lost 0 bases and 7 bases respectively, with 4 bases between them. CDR1 SGHRS and CDR2 YFSETQ come from the germline V gene. The CDR3 totals 12 residues. The data are from a study of control samples from healthy donors and cancer patients. Method: immunoSEQ multiplex PCR; TCRdb's copy keeps in-frame clones and lacks some. In the table there are fewer than 90,000 clones, 85% to 95% of which are singletons. Sequenced sample: blood. This sequence originates from a woman in her thirties or forties in good health. This rearrangement joins TRBV5-1 to TRBJ2-2; the D is unclear. As DNA, the CDR3 is TGCGCCAGCAGCTTGGGTGGCGGGGAGCTGTTTTTT. Protein: CASSLGGGELFF.